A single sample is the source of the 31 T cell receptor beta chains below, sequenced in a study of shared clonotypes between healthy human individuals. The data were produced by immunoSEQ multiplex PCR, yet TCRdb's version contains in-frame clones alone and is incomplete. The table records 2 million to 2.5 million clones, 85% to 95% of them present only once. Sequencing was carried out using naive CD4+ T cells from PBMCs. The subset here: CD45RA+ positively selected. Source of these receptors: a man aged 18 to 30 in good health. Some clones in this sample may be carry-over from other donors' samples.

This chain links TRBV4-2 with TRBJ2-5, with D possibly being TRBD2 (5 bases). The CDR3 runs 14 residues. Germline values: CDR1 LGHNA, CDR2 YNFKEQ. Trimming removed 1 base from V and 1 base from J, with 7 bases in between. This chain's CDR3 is CASSQGGIQETQYF. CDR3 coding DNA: TGTGCCAGCAGCCAAGGAGGGATCCAAGAGACCCAGTACTTC.

The CDR3 here is CASTRTSGKQETQYF. The CDR3 DNA sequence: TGTGCCAGTACCCGGACTAGCGGGAAGCAAGAGACCCAGTACTTC. The gene calls are TRBV19 and TRBJ2-5; 12 bases match TRBD2. The CDR3 has 15 amino acids. With 7 bases clipped from V and 2 bases from J, the junction kept 5 bases outside the gene matches. Germline V lookup: CDR1 LNHDA, CDR2 SQIVND (reference sequence).

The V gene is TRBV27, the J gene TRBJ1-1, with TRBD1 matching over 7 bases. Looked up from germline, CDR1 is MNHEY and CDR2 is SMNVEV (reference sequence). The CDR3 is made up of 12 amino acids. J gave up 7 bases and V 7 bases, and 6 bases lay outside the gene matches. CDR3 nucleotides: TGTGCCAGCACTATGGACAGGAGTGAAGCTTTCTTT. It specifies CASTMDRSEAFF.

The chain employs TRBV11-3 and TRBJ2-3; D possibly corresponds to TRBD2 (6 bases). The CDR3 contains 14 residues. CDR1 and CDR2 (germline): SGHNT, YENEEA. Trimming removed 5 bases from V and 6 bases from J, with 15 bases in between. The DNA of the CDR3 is TGTGCCAGCAGCGCGGGGAGCCGTGACGATACGCAGTATTTT. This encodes CASSAGSRDDTQYF.

The CDR3 bases are TGTGCCAGCAGCCCCAGGACAGGGGGCACAGATACGCAGTATTTT. It encodes CASSPRTGGTDTQYF. This chain connects TRBV5-6 to TRBJ2-3; 9 positions match TRBD1. V gave up 4 bases and J gave up 1 base; unmatched junction bases: 4. CDR1 SGHDT and CDR2 YYEEEE come from the germline V gene. There are 15 residues in the CDR3.

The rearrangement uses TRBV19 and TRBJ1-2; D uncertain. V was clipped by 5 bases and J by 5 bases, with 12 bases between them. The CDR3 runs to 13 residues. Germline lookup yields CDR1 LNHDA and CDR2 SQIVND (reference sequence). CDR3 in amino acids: CASSEGPSYGYTF. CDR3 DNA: TGTGCCAGTAGTGAAGGGCCTTCTTATGGCTACACCTTC.

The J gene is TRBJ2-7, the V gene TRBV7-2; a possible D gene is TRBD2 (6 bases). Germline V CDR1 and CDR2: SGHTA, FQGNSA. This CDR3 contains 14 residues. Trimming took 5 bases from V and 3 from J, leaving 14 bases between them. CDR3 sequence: CASSQPGRIYEQYF. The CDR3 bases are TGTGCCAGCAGCCAACCCGGGAGAATCTACGAGCAGTACTTC.

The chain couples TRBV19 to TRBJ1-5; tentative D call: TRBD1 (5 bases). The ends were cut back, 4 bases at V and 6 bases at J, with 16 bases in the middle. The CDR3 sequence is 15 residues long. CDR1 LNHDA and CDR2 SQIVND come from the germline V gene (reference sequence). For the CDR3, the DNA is TGTGCCAGTAGTAGGGGGACCATGGGGACTCAGCCCCAGCATTTT. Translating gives CASSRGTMGTQPQHF.

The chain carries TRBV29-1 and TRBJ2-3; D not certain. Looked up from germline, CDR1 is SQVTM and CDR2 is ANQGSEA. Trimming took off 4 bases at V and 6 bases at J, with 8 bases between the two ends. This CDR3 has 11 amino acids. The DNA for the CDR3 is TGCAGCGTTGCAGTTGCGGATACGCAGTATTTT. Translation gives CSVAVADTQYF.

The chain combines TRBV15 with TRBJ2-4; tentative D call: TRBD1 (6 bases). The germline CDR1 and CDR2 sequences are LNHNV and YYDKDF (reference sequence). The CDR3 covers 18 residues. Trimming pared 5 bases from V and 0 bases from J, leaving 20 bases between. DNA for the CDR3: TGTGCCACCAGCTCGAACACCGGGACAACCCTAGCCAAAAACATTCAGTACTTC. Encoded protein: CATSSNTGTTLAKNIQYF.

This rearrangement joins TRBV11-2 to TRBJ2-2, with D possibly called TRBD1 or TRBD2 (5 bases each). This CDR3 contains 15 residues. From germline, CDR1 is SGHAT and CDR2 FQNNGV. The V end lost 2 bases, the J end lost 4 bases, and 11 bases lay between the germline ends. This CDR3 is CASSLSGTITGELFF. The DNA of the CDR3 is TGTGCCAGCAGCTTATCCGGGACCATCACCGGGGAGCTGTTTTTT.

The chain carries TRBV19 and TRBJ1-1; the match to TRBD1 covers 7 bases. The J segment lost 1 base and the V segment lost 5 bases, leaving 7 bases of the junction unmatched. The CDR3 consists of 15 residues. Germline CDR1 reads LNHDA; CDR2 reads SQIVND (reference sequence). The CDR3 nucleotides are TGTGCCAGTAGTTCACGGACAGGTACGAACACTGAAGCTTTCTTT. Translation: CASSSRTGTNTEAFF.

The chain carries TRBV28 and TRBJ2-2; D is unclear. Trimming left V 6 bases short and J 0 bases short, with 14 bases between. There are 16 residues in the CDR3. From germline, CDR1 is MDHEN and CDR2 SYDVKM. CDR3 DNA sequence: TGTGCCAGCAGCATGGGGTATCTTACGAACACCGGGGAGCTGTTTTTT. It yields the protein CASSMGYLTNTGELFF.

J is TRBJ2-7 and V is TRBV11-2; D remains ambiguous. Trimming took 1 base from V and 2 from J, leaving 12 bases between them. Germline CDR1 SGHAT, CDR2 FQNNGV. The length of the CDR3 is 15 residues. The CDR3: CASSLAVGKPYEQYF. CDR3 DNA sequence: TGTGCCAGCAGCTTAGCCGTGGGGAAACCCTACGAGCAGTACTTC.

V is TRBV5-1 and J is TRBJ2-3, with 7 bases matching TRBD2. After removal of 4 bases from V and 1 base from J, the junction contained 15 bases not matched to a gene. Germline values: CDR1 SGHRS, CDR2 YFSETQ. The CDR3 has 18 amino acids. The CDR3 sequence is CASSKGPSGSGGTDTQYF. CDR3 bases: TGCGCCAGCAGCAAAGGACCTAGCGGCTCCGGAGGCACAGATACGCAGTATTTT. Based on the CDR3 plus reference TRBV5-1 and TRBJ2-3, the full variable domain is KAGVTQTPRYLIKTRGQQVTLSCSPISGHRSVSWYQQTPGQGLQFLFEYFSETQRNKGNFPGRFSGRQFSNSRSEMNVSTLELGDSALYLCASSKGPSGSGGTDTQYFGPGTRLTVL.

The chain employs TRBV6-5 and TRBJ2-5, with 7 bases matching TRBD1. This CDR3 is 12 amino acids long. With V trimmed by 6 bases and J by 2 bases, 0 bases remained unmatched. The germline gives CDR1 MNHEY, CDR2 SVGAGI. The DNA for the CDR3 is TGTGCCAGCAGGGGACAGCAAGAGACCCAGTACTTC. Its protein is CASRGQQETQYF.

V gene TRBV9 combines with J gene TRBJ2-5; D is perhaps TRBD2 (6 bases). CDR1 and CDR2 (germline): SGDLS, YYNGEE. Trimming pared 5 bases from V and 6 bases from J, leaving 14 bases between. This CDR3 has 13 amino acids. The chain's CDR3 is CASSTGGTQTQYF. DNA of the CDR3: TGTGCCAGCAGTACCGGCGGGACCCAGACCCAGTACTTC.

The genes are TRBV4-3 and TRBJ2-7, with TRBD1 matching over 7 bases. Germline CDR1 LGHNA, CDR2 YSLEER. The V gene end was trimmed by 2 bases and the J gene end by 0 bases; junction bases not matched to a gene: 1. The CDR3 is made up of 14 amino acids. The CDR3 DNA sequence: TGCGCCAGCAGCCAATCAGGGGGCTCCTACGAGCAGTACTTC. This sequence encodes CASSQSGGSYEQYF.

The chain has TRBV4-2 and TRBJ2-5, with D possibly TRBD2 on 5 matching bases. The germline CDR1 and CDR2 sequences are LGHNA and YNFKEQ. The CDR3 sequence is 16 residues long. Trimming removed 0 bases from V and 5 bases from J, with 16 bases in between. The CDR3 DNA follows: TGTGCCAGCAGCCAAGAGGTTAAAGGTAGGGAGGAGACCCAGTACTTC. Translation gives CASSQEVKGREETQYF.

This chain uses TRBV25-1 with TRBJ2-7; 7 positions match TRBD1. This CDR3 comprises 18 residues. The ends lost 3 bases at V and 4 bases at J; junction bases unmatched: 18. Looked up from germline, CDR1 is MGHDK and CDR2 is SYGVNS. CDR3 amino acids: CASSDHPVFGTERYEQYF. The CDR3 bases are TGTGCCAGCAGTGATCATCCCGTTTTTGGGACAGAAAGATACGAGCAGTACTTC.

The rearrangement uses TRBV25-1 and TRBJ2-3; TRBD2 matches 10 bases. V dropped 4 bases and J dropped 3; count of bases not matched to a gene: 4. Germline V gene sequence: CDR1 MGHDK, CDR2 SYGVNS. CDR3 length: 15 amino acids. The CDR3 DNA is TGTGCCAGCAGTGTCGTACTAGCGGGGACAGATACGCAGTATTTT. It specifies CASSVVLAGTDTQYF.

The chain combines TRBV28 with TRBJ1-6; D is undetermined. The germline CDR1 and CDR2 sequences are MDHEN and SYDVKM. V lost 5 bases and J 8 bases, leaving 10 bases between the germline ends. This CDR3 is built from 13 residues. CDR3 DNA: TGTGCCAGCAGTGGTGCCCGGGATTCACCCCTCCACTTT. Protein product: CASSGARDSPLHF.

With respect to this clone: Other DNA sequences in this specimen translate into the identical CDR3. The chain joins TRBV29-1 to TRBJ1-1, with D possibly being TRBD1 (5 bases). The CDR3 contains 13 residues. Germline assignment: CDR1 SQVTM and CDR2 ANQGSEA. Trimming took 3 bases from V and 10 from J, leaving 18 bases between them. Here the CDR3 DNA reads TGCAGCGTTGAGACCAGGGCCCTTCGGTTAGCTTTCTTT. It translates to CSVETRALRLAFF.

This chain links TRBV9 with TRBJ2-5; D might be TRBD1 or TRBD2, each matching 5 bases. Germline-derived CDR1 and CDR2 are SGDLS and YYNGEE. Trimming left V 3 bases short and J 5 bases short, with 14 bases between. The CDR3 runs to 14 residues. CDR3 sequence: CASSAPGAVETQYF. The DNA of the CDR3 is TGTGCCAGCAGCGCTCCCGGGGCCGTCGAGACCCAGTACTTC. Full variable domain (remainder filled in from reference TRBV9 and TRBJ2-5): DSGVTQTPKHLITATGQRVTLRCSPRSGDLSVYWYQQSLDQGLQFLIQYYNGEERAKGNILERFSAQQFPDLHSELNLSSLELGDSALYFCASSAPGAVETQYFGPGTRLLVL.

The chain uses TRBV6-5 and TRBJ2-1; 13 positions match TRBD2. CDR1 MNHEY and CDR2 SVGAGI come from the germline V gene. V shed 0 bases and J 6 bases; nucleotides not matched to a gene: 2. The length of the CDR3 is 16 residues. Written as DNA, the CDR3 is TGTGCCAGCAGTTACTCTTGGACTAGCGGGAGCAATGAGCAGTTCTTC. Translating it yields CASSYSWTSGSNEQFF.

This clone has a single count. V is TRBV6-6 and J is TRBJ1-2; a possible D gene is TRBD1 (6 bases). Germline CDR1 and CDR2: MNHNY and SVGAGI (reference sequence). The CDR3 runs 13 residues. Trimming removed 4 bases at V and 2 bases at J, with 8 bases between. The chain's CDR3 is CASSLTGNYGYTF. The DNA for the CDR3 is TGTGCCAGCAGTTTAACAGGGAACTATGGCTACACCTTC.

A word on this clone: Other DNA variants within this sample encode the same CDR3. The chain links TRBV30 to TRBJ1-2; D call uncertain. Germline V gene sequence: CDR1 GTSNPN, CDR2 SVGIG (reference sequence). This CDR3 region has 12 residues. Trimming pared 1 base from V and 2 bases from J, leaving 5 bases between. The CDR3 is CAWSETNYGYTF. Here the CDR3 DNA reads TGTGCCTGGAGTGAGACCAACTATGGCTACACCTTC.

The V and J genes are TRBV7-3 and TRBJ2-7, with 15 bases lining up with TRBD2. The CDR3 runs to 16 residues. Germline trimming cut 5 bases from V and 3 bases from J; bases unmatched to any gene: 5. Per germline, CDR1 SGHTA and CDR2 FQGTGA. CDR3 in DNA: TGTGCCAGCAGCGCGCGGACTAGCGGGAGGGTCTACGAGCAGTACTTC. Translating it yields CASSARTSGRVYEQYF.

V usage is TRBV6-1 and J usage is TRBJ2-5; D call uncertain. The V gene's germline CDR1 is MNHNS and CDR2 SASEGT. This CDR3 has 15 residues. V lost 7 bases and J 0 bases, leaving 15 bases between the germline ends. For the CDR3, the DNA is TGTGCCAGCATCGGCAGATTAATGTACCAAGAGACCCAGTACTTC. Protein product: CASIGRLMYQETQYF.

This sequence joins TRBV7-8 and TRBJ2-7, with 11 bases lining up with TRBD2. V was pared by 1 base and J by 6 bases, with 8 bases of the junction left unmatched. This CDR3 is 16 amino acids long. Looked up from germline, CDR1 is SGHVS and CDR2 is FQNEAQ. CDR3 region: CASSLGISGRVREQYF. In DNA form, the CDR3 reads TGTGCCAGCAGCTTAGGTATTAGCGGGAGGGTTCGCGAGCAGTACTTC.

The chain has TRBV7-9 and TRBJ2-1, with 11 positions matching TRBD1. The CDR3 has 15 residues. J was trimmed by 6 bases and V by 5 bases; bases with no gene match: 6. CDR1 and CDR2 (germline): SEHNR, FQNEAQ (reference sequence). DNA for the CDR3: TGTGCCAGCAGCACCGGGACAGGGGGAGGCAATGAGCAGTTCTTC. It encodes CASSTGTGGGNEQFF.